A selection of T cell receptor beta chains follows, all from one sample in a study of blood T cell repertoires in COVID-19. Only in-frame clones appear in the TCRdb table, and some are missing; sequencing was by immunoSEQ multiplex PCR. The table records approximately 250,000 clones, 85% of them present only once. Sequencing was carried out using PBMCs or T cells enriched from blood (not recorded which). The origin of the receptors is a woman aged 50 to 60 with acute COVID-19. Both conserved end residues are trimmed from each CDR3.

v_call,cdr3_aa
TRBV10-3,AISDPKGAFGYT
TRBV5-1,ASSLDGAQRETQY
TRBV28,ASSSGGVLGGYT
TRBV4-3,ASSQEWARQGASDTQY
TRBV5-4,ASSSRRGHPYEQY
TRBV6-5,ASSSQRGGGHNEQF
TRBV4-3,ASSQRGSYGYT
TRBV3-1/TRBV3-2,ASGTGSGNTIY
TRBV5-1,ASSLGQVDGELF
TRBV7-2,ASSLGGLAGGLGEQF
TRBV5-1,ASSLGQGHEKLF
TRBV3-1/TRBV3-2,ASSQSQGLGV
TRBV7-2,ASSLVTGGVYEQY
TRBV19,ASSPQSGTGIGGYT
TRBV29-1,SVVPGTGDYGYT
TRBV6-5,ASSYSETGRVSGYT
TRBV19,ASSVHRFGNQPQH
TRBV18,ASSRYKGDEQF
TRBV19,ASSIESGYTGELF
TRBV5-4,ASSLARGSGGIEKLF
TRBV18,ASSPPGRAHEQY
TRBV6-5,ASSRDRANYGYT
TRBV5-1,ASSLGGGGLAEQF
TRBV19,ASREGGVNYGYT
TRBV9,ASSGGGAVYEQY
TRBV30,AWTRGTAYNEQF
TRBV27,ASSTRQGALGTEAF